Sequencing of this T cell receptor beta chain was carried out in a study of read filtering for tumor transcriptome and immune sequencing. Study-wide background: After DNase treatment, RNA was made into whole-transcriptome libraries.

General study results and limits: RNA-seq captured clonotypes less deeply and reliably than IR-seq. The sorted CD138-negative fraction was a mixed bone marrow immune population, not purified T cells.

The CDR3 is 16 amino acids. The V gene's germline CDR1 is SGHDT and CDR2 YYEEEE. Trimming stripped 4 bases from V and 4 bases from J, with 21 bases between. From roughly 390 ng of RNA, a library with molecular barcoded alpha/delta and beta/gamma adaptors was made. TCRdb re-derived calls from the reads in MiXCR, one entry per CDR3 protein. The sample consists of more than 30,000 distinct CDR3 sequences, about 15% of them appearing once. This clonotype was recorded many times. The antigen is undetermined. The chain is built from TRBV5-6 and TRBJ2-7; D is possibly TRBD1 (6 bases). Sequenced input: a population of CD138-negative cells sorted from bone marrow. This receptor was taken from a donor older than 35 with multiple myeloma. CDR3 sequence reads: CASSATSGTQNYEQYF. The CDR3 DNA reads as TGTGCCAGCAGCGCGACCTCGGGGACACAAAATTACGAGCAGTACTTC.